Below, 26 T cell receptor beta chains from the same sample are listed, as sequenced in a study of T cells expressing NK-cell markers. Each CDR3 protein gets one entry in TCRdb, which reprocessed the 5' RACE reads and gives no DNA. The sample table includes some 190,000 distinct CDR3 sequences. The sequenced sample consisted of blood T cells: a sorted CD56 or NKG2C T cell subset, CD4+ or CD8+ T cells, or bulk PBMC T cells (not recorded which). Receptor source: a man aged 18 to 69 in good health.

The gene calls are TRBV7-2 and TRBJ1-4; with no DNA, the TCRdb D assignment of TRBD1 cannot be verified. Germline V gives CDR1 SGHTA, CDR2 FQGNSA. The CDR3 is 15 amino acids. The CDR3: CASSPWGGVGEKLFF.

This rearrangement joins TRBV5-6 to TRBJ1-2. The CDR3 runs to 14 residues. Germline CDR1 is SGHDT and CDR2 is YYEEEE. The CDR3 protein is CASSFGSLNYGYTF.

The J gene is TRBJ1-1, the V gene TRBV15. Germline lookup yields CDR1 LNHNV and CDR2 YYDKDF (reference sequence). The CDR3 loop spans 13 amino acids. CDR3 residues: CATSRSSGTEAFF.

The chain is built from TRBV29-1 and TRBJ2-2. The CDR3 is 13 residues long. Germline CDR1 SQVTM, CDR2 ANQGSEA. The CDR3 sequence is CSVLSRETGELFF.

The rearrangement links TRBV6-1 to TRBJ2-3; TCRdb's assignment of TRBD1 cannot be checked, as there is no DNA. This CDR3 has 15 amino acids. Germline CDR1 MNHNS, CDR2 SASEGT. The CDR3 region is CASSERTGEFDTQYF.

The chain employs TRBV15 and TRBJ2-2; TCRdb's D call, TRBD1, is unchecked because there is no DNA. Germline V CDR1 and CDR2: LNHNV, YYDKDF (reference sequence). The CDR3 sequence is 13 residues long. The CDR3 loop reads CATSFGGPGELFF.

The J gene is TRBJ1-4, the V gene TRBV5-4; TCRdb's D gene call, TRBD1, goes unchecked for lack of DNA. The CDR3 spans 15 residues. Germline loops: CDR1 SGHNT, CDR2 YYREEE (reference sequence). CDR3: CASSLAGGPNEKLFF.

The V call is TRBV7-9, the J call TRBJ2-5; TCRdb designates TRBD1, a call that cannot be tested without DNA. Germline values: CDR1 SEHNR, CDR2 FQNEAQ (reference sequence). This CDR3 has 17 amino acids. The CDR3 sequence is CASSRGQEGSFQETQYF.

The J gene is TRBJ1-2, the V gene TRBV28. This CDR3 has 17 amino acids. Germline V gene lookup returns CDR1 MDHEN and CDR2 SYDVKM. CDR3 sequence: CASSPRGLLRPHYGYTF.

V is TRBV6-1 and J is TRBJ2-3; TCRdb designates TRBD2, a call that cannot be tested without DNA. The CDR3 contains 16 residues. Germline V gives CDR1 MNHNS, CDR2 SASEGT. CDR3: CASSQLGLAGIDTQYF.

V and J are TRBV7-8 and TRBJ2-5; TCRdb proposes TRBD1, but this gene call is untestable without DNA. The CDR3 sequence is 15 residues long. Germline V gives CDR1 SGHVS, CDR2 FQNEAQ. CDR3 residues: CASSSGTGGLETQYF.

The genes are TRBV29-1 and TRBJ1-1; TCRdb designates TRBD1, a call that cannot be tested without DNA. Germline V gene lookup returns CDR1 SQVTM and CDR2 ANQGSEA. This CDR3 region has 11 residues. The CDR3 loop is CSVDRGTEAFF.

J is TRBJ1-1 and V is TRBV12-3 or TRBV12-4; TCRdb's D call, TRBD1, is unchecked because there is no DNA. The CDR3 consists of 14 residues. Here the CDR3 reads CASSLWGGVTEAFF.

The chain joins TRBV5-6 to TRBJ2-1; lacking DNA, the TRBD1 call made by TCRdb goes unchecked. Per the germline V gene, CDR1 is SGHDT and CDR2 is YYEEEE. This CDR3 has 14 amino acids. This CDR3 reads CASSPTGLGNEQFF.

The CDR3 is CASSPGESSGETQYF. The chain combines TRBV11-2 with TRBJ2-5; without DNA, the TCRdb call of TRBD1 cannot be checked. The germline V gene has CDR1 SGHAT and CDR2 FQNNGV. This CDR3 region has 15 residues.

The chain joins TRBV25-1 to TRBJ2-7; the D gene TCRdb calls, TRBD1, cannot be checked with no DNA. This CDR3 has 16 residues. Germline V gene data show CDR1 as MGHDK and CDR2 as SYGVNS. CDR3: CASSDDTGGPFYEQYF.

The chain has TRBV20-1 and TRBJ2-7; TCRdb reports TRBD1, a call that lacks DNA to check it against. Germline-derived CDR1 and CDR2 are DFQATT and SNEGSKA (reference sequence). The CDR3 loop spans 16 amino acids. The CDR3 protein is CSARGLGVRGTYEQYF.

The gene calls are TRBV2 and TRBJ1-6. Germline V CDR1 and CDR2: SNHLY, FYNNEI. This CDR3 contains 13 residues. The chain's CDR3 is CVCRSSYNSPLHF.

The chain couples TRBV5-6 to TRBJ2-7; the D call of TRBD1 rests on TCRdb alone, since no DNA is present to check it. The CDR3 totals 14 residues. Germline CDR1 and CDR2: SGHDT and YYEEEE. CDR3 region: CASSSGEKGYEQYF.

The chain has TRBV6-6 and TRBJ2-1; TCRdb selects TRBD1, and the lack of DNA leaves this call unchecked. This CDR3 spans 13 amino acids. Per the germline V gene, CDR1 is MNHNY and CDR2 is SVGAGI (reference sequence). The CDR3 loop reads CASSFGQGGEQFF.

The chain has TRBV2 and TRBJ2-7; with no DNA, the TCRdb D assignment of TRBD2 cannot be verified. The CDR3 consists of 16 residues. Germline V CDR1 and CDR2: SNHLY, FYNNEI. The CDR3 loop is CASSEYSGGFYYEQYF. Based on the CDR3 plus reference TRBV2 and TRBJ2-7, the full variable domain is EPEVTQTPSHQVTQMGQEVILRCVPISNHLYFYWYRQILGQKVEFLVSFYNNEISEKSEIFDDQFSVERPDGSNFTLKIRSTKLEDSAMYFCASSEYSGGFYYEQYFGPGTRLTVT.

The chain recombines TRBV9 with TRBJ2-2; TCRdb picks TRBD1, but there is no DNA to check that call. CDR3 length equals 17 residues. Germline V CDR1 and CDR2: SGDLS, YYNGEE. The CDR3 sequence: CASSYRQGQADTGELFF.

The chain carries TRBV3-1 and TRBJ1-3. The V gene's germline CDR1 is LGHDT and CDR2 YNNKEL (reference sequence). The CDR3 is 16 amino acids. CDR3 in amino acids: CASSQDGRLAGNTIYF.

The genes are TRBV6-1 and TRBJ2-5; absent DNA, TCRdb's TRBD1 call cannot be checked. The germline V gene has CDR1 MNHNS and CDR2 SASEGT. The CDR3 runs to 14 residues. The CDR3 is CASSEWGRGETQYF.

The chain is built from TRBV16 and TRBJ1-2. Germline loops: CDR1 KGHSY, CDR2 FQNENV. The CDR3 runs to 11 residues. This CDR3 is CASSLLYGYTF.

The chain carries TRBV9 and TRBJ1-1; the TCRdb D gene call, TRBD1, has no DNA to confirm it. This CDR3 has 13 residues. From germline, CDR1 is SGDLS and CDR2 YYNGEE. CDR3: CASSSRPIAEAFF.